Presented here are 6 T cell receptor beta chains from one specimen sequenced in a study of CD8 T cells in Susac syndrome. A quantity of about 0.45 to 1 ug RNA underwent reverse transcription using random hexamers. TCRdb fed the immunoSEQ multiplex PCR reads into MiXCR, producing one record per CDR3 protein. This repertoire shows 150,000 to 250,000 distinct CDR3 sequences, about 95% found once; its top ten account for just under 0.095%. The sample consisted of CD4+ T cells from PBMCs. These receptors all come from a human donor with multiple sclerosis.

CDR3 in amino acids: CASSGTSDQPQHF. CDR3 DNA: TGTGCCAGCTCCGGGACTTCCGATCAGCCCCAGCATTTT. The chain joins TRBV18 to TRBJ1-5; weak D call: TRBD1 (5 bases). Between the trimmed V and J ends, which lost 6 bases and 5 bases, there was a span of 11 bases. Germline lookup yields CDR1 KGHSH and CDR2 LQKENI. CDR3 length: 13 residues.

The table lists this clonotype with a count of one. The chain uses TRBV21-1 and TRBJ2-7; the tabulated D call, TRBD1, remains unverified against the DNA. TRBV21-1 is reported as a pseudogene. The CDR3 has 13 amino acids. The chain's CDR3 is CASTPRQDYEQYF. In nucleotides, the CDR3 is TGTGCCAGCACCCCCCGACAGGATTACGAGCAGTACTTC.

This CDR3 reads CASSQVAGGPEEFF. CDR3 bases: TGTGCCAGCAGCCAAGTGGCGGGGGGGCCAGAAGAGTTCTTC. V and J are TRBV3-1 and TRBJ2-1, with 9 bases matching TRBD2. V lost 1 base to trimming and J lost 14 bases; unmatched junction nucleotides: 9. CDR3 length equals 14 residues. Germline values: CDR1 LGHDT, CDR2 YNNKEL (reference sequence).

V is TRBV9 and J is TRBJ2-3; D is perhaps TRBD2 (6 bases). The germline V gene has CDR1 SGDLS and CDR2 YYNGEE. This CDR3 has 17 residues. The ends were cut back, 3 bases at V and 0 bases at J, with 17 bases in the middle. Written as DNA, the CDR3 is TGTGCCAGCAGCGCTCCGGGACTCCGCCCAAGCACAGATACGCAGTATTTT. Translation gives CASSAPGLRPSTDTQYF.

The chain carries TRBV20-1 and TRBJ2-7, with 12 bases fitting TRBD2. With V trimmed by 5 bases and J by 4 bases, 6 bases remained unmatched. CDR3 length: 14 residues. The germline V gene has CDR1 DFQATT and CDR2 SNEGSKA (reference sequence). CDR3 sequence reads: CSAARLAGAYEQYF. The CDR3 DNA reads as TGCAGTGCTGCAAGACTAGCGGGAGCTTACGAGCAGTACTTC.

The rearrangement links TRBV20-1 to TRBJ2-7, with D unresolved. The ends were cut back, 7 bases at V and 1 base at J, with 8 bases in the middle. Germline CDR1 and CDR2: DFQATT and SNEGSKA (reference sequence). The CDR3 length is 11 residues. The CDR3 loop is CSGVQSYEQYF. CDR3 in DNA: TGCAGTGGGGTGCAGTCCTACGAGCAGTACTTC.